The TCR beta chain under discussion was sequenced for a study of a mutant IDH1 vaccine in newly diagnosed glioma. The CDR3 is 15 residues long. Germline CDR1 is SEHNR and CDR2 is FQNEAQ (reference sequence). V dropped 5 bases and J dropped 6 bases, with 19 bases sitting between them. Turning to this clone: What it binds is not known.

Time point: week 47, end of study. Each vaccine dose was 300 ug of mutant IDH1 20-mer peptide, with topical imiquimod. The protocol was immunoSEQ multiplex PCR, while the TCRdb copy is restricted to in-frame clones and leaves out a portion. The sample holds about 84,000 clones, over 75% seen once. The source is a man in his forties with glioma. Specimen: PBMCs, collected from a glioma patient whose treatment included an IDH1 peptide vaccine. V and J are TRBV7-9 and TRBJ1-2, with a tentative D call TRBD1 (6 bases). The CDR3 sequence is CASSRVEGESNGYTF. CDR3 nucleotide sequence: TGTGCCAGCAGCCGTGTTGAGGGGGAGTCGAATGGCTACACCTTC.